These T cell receptor beta chains were read from a single sample in a study of T cells in Graves' hyperthyroidism and ophthalmopathy. TCRdb used MiXCR to reprocess the multiplex PCR reads, holding one entry per CDR3 protein. The table records hundreds of thousands of distinct CDR3 sequences, roughly 32% of them present only once. Sequencing input: blood. The receptors here all came from a woman in her thirties or forties with Graves' hyperthyroidism. CDR3s include the opening cysteine and the closing phenylalanine or tryptophan. The D gene is left open where the match is weak. Where a row states a size, it is once, few, many or the class of an expanded clone; other rows omit it.

J,V,D,size,CDR3
TRBJ1-6,TRBV10-3,.,.,CAISYVGSSYNSPLHF
TRBJ2-7,TRBV10-3,.,once,CAISYFATSGLSYEQYF
TRBJ2-7,TRBV7-8,.,few,CASSDGPGDSSYEQYF
TRBJ2-5,TRBV4-1,.,.,CASSQDKAEQETQYF
TRBJ1-4,TRBV6-4,.,few,CASTKTATNEKLFF
TRBJ1-5,TRBV19,TRBD1,.,CASSYWDRGQPQHF
TRBJ1-4,TRBV19,.,.,CASSIDRRGTMFF
TRBJ1-5,TRBV19,.,.,CASNRGTYSNQPQHF
TRBJ2-2,TRBV7-3,TRBD2,many,CASGGSTGELFF
TRBJ1-5,TRBV20-1,.,many,CSARAGGGYGQPQHF
TRBJ1-2,TRBV20-1,.,many,CSARAGLSGYTF
TRBJ2-6,TRBV12-3/TRBV12-4,.,many,CASSLTVAGANVLTF
TRBJ1-3,TRBV19,.,many,CASSIPFSGNTIYF
TRBJ1-5,TRBV9,.,few,CASYRNNQPQHF
TRBJ1-6,TRBV4-1,.,.,CASSLGGKSPLHF
TRBJ2-7,TRBV6-5,.,few,CASSGTLGALYEQYF
TRBJ2-6,TRBV5-1,.,many,CASSRGRGANVLTF
TRBJ2-3,TRBV19,TRBD2,.,CASSLLGLAGGPRDTQYF
TRBJ2-1,TRBV29-1,.,.,CSVGLRNYNEQFF
TRBJ1-4,TRBV7-2,.,.,CASSLFSWGNNEKLFF
TRBJ1-1,TRBV10-3,TRBD1,many,CAITRQGQDTEAFF